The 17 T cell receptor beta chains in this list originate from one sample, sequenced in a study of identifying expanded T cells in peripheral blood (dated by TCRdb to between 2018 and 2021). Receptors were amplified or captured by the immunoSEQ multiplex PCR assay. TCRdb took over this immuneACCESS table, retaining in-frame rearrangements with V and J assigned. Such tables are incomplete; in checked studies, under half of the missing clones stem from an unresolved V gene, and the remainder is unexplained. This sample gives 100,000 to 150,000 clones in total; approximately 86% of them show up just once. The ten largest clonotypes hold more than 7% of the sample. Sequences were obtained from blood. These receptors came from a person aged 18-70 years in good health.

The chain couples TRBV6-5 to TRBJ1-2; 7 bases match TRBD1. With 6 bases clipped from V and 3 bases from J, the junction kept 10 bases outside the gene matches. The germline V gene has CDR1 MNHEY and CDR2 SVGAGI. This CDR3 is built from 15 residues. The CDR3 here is CASSPDLRGDYGYTF. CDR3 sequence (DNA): TGTGCCAGCAGCCCCGACCTCAGGGGGGACTATGGCTACACCTTC.

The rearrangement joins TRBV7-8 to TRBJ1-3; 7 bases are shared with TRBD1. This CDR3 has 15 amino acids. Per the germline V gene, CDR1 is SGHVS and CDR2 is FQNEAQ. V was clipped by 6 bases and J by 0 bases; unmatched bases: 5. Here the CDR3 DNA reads TGTGCCAGCAGGCTGACAGGGACCTCTGGAAACACCATATATTTT. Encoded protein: CASRLTGTSGNTIYF.

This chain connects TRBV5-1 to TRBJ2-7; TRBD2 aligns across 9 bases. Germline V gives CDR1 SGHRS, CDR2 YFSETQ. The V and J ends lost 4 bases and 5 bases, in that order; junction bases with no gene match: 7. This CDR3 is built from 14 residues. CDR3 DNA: TGCGCCAGCAGCCTAAGCGGGAGGTACGACGAGCAGTACTTC. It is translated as CASSLSGRYDEQYF.

The CDR3 protein is CASSQGYHANTDTQYF. The CDR3 DNA is TGTGCCAGCAGCCAAGGATATCACGCCAACACAGATACGCAGTATTTT. This sequence joins TRBV14 and TRBJ2-3, with D unclear. V lost 1 base and J 2 bases, leaving 13 bases between the germline ends. The germline V gene has CDR1 SGHDN and CDR2 FVKESK. This CDR3 spans 16 amino acids.

The chain's CDR3 is CASSEVAWTGKDEQYF. In DNA, the CDR3 is TGTGCCAGCAGTGAAGTAGCCTGGACAGGGAAGGACGAGCAGTACTTC. The chain has TRBV6-1 and TRBJ2-7, with 8 positions matching TRBD1. V was clipped by 1 base and J by 5 bases; unmatched bases: 10. The CDR3 covers 16 residues. Germline CDR1 is MNHNS and CDR2 is SASEGT.

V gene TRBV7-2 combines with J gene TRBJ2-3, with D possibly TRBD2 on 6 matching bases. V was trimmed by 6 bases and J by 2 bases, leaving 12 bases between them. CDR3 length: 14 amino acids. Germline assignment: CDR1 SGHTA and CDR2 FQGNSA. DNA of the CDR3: TGTGCCAGCAGAGTAGCGGTACACACAGATACGCAGTATTTT. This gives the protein CASRVAVHTDTQYF.

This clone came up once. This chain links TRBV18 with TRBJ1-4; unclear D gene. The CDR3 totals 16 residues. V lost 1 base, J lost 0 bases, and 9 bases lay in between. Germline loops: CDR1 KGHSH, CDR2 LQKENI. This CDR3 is CASSPRGYATNEKLFF. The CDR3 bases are TGTGCCAGCTCACCACGGGGTTATGCAACTAATGAAAAACTGTTTTTT.

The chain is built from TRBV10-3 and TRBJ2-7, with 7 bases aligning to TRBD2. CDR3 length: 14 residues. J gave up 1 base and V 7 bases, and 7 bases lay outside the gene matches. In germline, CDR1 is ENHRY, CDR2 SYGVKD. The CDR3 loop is CAITASGASYEQYF. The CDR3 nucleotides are TGTGCCATCACGGCAAGCGGGGCTTCCTACGAGCAGTACTTC.

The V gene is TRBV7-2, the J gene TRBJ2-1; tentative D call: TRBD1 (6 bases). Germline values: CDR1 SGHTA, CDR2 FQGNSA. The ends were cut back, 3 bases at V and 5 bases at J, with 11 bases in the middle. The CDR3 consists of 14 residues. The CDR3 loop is CASSFRQAHNEQFF. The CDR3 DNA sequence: TGTGCCAGCAGCTTTCGACAGGCACACAATGAGCAGTTCTTC.

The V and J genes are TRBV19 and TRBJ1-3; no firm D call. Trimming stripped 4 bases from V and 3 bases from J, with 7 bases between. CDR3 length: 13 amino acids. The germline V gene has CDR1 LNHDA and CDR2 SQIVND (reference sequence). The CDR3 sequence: CASSTDGGNTIYF. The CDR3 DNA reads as TGTGCCAGTAGTACGGACGGTGGAAACACCATATATTTT.

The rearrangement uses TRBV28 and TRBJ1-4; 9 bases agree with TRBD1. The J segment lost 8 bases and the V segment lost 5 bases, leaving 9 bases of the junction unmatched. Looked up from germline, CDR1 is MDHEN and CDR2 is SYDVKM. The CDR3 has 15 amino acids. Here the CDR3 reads CASSPPDRGYEKLFF. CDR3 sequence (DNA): TGTGCCAGCAGTCCCCCGGACAGGGGATACGAAAAACTGTTTTTT.

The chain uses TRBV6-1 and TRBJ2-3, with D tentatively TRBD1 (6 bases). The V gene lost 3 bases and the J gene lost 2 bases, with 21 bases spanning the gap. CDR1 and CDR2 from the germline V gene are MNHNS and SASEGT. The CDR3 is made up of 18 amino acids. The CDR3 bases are TGTGCCAGCAGTGATCGCCACAACTCGGGACACCACACAGATACGCAGTATTTT. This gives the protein CASSDRHNSGHHTDTQYF.

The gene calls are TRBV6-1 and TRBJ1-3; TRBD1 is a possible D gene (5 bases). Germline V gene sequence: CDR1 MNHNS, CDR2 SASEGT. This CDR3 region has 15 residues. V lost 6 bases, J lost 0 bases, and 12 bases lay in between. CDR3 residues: CASREYRSSGNTIYF. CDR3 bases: TGTGCCAGCAGAGAGTACAGGAGCTCTGGAAACACCATATATTTT.

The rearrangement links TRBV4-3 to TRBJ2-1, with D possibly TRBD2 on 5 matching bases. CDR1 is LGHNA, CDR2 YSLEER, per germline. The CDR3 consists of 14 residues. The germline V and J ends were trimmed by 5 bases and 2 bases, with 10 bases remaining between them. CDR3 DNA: TGCGCCAGCAGCGAATCCGGGACCTACAATGAGCAGTTCTTC. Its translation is CASSESGTYNEQFF.

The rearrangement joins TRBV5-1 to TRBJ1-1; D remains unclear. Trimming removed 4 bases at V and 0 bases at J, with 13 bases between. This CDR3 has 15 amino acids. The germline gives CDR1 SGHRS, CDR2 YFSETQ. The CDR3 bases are TGCGCCAGCAGCCCAGAGCCCGAATTGAACACTGAAGCTTTCTTT. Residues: CASSPEPELNTEAFF. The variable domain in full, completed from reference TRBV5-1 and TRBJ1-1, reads KAGVTQTPRYLIKTRGQQVTLSCSPISGHRSVSWYQQTPGQGLQFLFEYFSETQRNKGNFPGRFSGRQFSNSRSEMNVSTLELGDSALYLCASSPEPELNTEAFFGQGTRLTVV.

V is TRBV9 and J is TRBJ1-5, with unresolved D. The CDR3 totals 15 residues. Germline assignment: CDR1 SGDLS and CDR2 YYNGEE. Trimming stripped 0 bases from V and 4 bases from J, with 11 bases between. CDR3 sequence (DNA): TGTGCCAGCAGCGTAGAACCTGGGAAGAATCAGCCCCAGCATTTT. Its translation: CASSVEPGKNQPQHF.

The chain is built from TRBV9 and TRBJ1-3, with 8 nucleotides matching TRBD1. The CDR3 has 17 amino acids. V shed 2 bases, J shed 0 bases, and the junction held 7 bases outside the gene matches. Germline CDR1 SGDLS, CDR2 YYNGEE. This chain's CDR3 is CASSVGGQGYSGNTIYF. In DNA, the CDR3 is TGTGCCAGCAGCGTCGGAGGACAGGGCTACTCTGGAAACACCATATATTTT.